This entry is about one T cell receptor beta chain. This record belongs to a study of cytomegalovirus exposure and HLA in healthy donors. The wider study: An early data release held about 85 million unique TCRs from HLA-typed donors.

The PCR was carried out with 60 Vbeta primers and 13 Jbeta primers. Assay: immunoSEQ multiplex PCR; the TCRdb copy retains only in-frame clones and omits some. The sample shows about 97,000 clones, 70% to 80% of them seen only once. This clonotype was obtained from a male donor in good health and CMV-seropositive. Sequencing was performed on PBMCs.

DNA of the CDR3: TGTGCCAGCAGACCCGCGACAGGGAGCTCCTACAATGAGCAGTTCTTC. Protein product: CASRPATGSSYNEQFF. This chain joins TRBV7-6 and TRBJ2-1; 7 bases map to TRBD1. V shed 6 bases, J shed 0 bases, and the junction held 8 bases outside the gene matches. The V gene's germline CDR1 is SGHVS and CDR2 FNYEAQ. This CDR3 has 16 residues.